One and the same sample provided the 30 T cell receptor beta chains below, sequenced in a study of T cells in Graves' hyperthyroidism and ophthalmopathy. Regions amplified from RNA transcripts were the TCR beta CDR3 regions. Carried out on the TCR CDR3, a first-round RT-PCR used the HTBI primer set. TCRdb reprocessed the multiplex PCR reads via MiXCR and lists one record per CDR3 protein. Of about 740,000 distinct CDR3 sequences in the sample, 14% were seen once. Sequenced sample: blood. These TCRs come from a woman aged 18-29 years with Graves' hyperthyroidism.

This clonotype was picked up many times. The chain couples TRBV12-5 to TRBJ2-1, with D possibly matching TRBD2 (6 bases). V lost 2 bases and J lost 5, with 13 bases in between. In germline, CDR1 is LGHNT, CDR2 FRNRAP. This CDR3 has 15 amino acids. The CDR3 DNA follows: TGTGCTAGTGGTTTGACCACCGGGACTGACAATGAGCAGTTCTTC. Translating gives CASGLTTGTDNEQFF.

This clonotype was counted at least ten times. The V gene is TRBV11-2, the J gene TRBJ2-7; 8 nucleotides match TRBD1. This CDR3 has 17 residues. Looked up from germline, CDR1 is SGHAT and CDR2 is FQNNGV. V shed 5 bases and J 3 bases; nucleotides not matched to a gene: 15. CDR3 DNA sequence: TGTGCCAGCAGCCGTTTTGGTGGACAGGGAGGAAGCTACGAGCAGTACTTC. The encoded protein is CASSRFGGQGGSYEQYF.

This clonotype was seen more than once but under ten times. The chain has TRBV5-8 and TRBJ1-1; D gene uncertain. CDR3 length: 16 residues. V dropped 4 bases and J dropped 1 base, with 17 bases sitting between them. Germline V gene lookup returns CDR1 SGHTS and CDR2 YDEGEE. DNA of the CDR3: TGTGCCAGCAGCCCCCGGAGGAGGGAGGCGAACACTGAAGCTTTCTTT. Translated: CASSPRRREANTEAFF. Combining the CDR3 with reference TRBV5-8 and TRBJ1-1 gives the whole variable domain EAGVTQSPTHLIKTRGQQATLRCSPISGHTSVYWYQQALGLGLQFLLWYDEGEERNRGNFPPRFSGRQFPNYSSELNVNALELEDSALYLCASSPRRREANTEAFFGQGTRLTVV.

This clonotype has more than one count but fewer than ten. The chain recombines TRBV11-2 with TRBJ2-2, with TRBD1 matching over 8 bases. V was pared by 3 bases and J by 7 bases, with 7 bases of the junction left unmatched. Per the germline V gene, CDR1 is SGHAT and CDR2 is FQNNGV. The CDR3 is made up of 15 amino acids. CDR3 bases: TGTGCCAGCAGCTTCTGGCAGGGGGCTCACGGGGAGCTGTTTTTT. It is translated as CASSFWQGAHGELFF.

The chain is built from TRBV20-1 and TRBJ1-2, with 8 bases lining up with TRBD1. The germline gives CDR1 DFQATT, CDR2 SNEGSKA (reference sequence). V was clipped by 6 bases and J by 4 bases; unmatched bases: 4. The CDR3 loop spans 12 amino acids. The CDR3 is CSAKTGAYGYTF. For the CDR3, the DNA is TGCAGTGCGAAGACAGGGGCCTATGGCTACACCTTC.

Ten or more counts support this clonotype. The chain combines TRBV20-1 with TRBJ2-3; TRBD2 might be the D (6 bases). Trimming pared 3 bases from V and 2 bases from J, leaving 6 bases between. Germline CDR1 DFQATT, CDR2 SNEGSKA (reference sequence). The CDR3 consists of 12 residues. The CDR3 spells CSARDYTDTQYF. The CDR3, as DNA: TGCAGTGCTAGGGACTACACAGATACGCAGTATTTT.

This clonotype occurred many times. The rearrangement joins TRBV4-3 to TRBJ1-1, with D hard to call. The CDR3 contains 15 residues. CDR1 is LGHNA, CDR2 YSLEER, per germline. V lost 3 bases and J 1 base, leaving 12 bases between the germline ends. The CDR3 bases are TGCGCCAGCAGCCATGACCCAGCTGGGAACACTGAAGCTTTCTTT. The encoded protein is CASSHDPAGNTEAFF.

A word on this clonotype: Since a much larger clone is just one base distant, this may be a read error. This chain uses TRBV3-1 with TRBJ2-7; D may be TRBD2 (5 bases). V was clipped by 11 bases and J by 4 bases, with 18 bases between them. Germline-derived CDR1 and CDR2 are LGHDT and YNNKEL (reference sequence). The CDR3 consists of 13 residues. The CDR3: CAGGGSVRYEQYF. In nucleotides, the CDR3 is TGTGCCGGCGGCGGGTCAGTGAGGTACGAGCAGTACTTC.

The table lists this clonotype with many counts. The rearrangement joins TRBV24-1 to TRBJ2-1; D is undetermined. Looked up from germline, CDR1 is KGHDR and CDR2 is SFDVKD. The CDR3 has 13 amino acids. V dropped 3 bases and J dropped 4 bases, with 6 bases sitting between them. CDR3 amino acids: CATSDGAYNEQFF. The CDR3 DNA is TGTGCCACCAGTGATGGCGCTTACAATGAGCAGTTCTTC.

This chain uses TRBV15 with TRBJ1-4, with a weak D call TRBD1 (6 bases). Germline V gene data show CDR1 as LNHNV and CDR2 as YYDKDF (reference sequence). The CDR3 covers 15 residues. The germline V and J ends were trimmed by 5 bases and 2 bases, with 12 bases remaining between them. The CDR3 DNA reads as TGTGCCACCAGCCCTGAGGGGGTTACTAATGAAAAACTGTTTTTT. This encodes CATSPEGVTNEKLFF.

This chain uses TRBV27 with TRBJ2-7, with D perhaps TRBD2 (6 bases). V was clipped by 6 bases and J by 4 bases, with 19 bases between them. CDR1 is MNHEY, CDR2 SMNVEV, per germline (reference sequence). The CDR3 extends over 15 amino acids. In nucleotides, the CDR3 is TGTGCCAGCAGCCCCCGGTCGGAGGGCCAATACGAGCAGTACTTC. As protein: CASSPRSEGQYEQYF.

This clonotype was found a few times. Germline and junction disagree at one end, which may indicate a read error. The rearrangement joins TRBV12-3 or TRBV12-4 to TRBJ1-1, with 11 bases matching TRBD1. CDR3 size: 14 residues. The CDR3 DNA reads as TGTGCCAGCAGCCCAAGGACAGGGGGCACTGAAGCTCTCTTT. This translates into CASSPRTGGTEALF.

The chain joins TRBV25-1 to TRBJ2-1; tentative D call: TRBD2 (6 bases). Trimming took 4 bases from V and 6 from J, leaving 19 bases between them. The CDR3 runs 16 residues. Germline lookup yields CDR1 MGHDK and CDR2 SYGVNS. For the CDR3, the DNA is TGTGCCAGCAGTGTACTGGAGGGACCCCAAGGCAATGAGCAGTTCTTC. This translates into CASSVLEGPQGNEQFF.

Comments on this clonotype: One junction end does not reproduce the germline sequence, and a read error may be involved. This chain connects TRBV5-6 to TRBJ1-5; D remains ambiguous. The CDR3 runs 14 residues. In germline, CDR1 is SGHDT, CDR2 YYEEEE. CDR3 sequence reads: CASSRRGINQPQHF. As DNA, the CDR3 is TGTGCTAGCAGCCGGAGAGGGATCAATCAGCCCCAGCATTTT.

This clonotype was seen only a few times. The chain joins TRBV19 to TRBJ1-2; 11 positions match TRBD1. The CDR3 is 15 residues long. V lost 3 bases, J lost 13 bases, and 13 bases stayed unmatched. Germline CDR1 is LNHDA and CDR2 is SQIVND (reference sequence). The CDR3 DNA sequence: TGTGCCAGTAGTATCGGTGGCTTTTTGGGACAGGGGGTCACCTTC. Translated: CASSIGGFLGQGVTF.

Of note for this clonotype: With a much larger clone just one base away, this may be a read error. The V call is TRBV20-1, the J call TRBJ2-1, with D possibly being TRBD2 (5 bases). Trimming cost V 2 bases and J 6 bases, with 20 bases left between them. Germline lookup yields CDR1 DFQATT and CDR2 SNEGSKA (reference sequence). The CDR3 length is 16 residues. CDR3 sequence reads: CSARHGETPLGNEQFF. DNA of the CDR3: TGCAGTGCTAGACACGGGGAGACACCCTTGGGCAATGAGCAGTTCTTC.

Written as DNA, the CDR3 is TGTGCCAGCAGTCCACGGACCCCCTCCTCCTACGAGCAGTACTTC. This gives the protein CASSPRTPSSYEQYF. V and J are TRBV6-1 and TRBJ2-7; no definite D call. The germline V gene encodes CDR1 MNHNS and CDR2 SASEGT. This CDR3 spans 15 amino acids. V was shortened by 5 bases and J by 0 bases, with 14 bases between the two germline ends.

In this sample, this clonotype turned up many times. The V gene is TRBV5-5, the J gene TRBJ2-1; the D gene is possibly TRBD1 (5 bases). The CDR3 is 13 residues long. V lost 0 bases, J lost 8 bases, and 9 bases lay in between. The germline V gene has CDR1 SGHKS and CDR2 YYEKEE (reference sequence). DNA for the CDR3: TGTGCCAGCAGCTTGGAGCAGGGCTATGAGCAGTTCTTC. Protein sequence: CASSLEQGYEQFF.

This clonotype showed up many times. The chain carries TRBV9 and TRBJ2-7; 7 positions match TRBD2. V lost 0 bases to trimming and J lost 3 bases; unmatched junction nucleotides: 3. This CDR3 region has 14 residues. Germline lookup yields CDR1 SGDLS and CDR2 YYNGEE. The chain's CDR3 is CASSVGGRGYEQYF. The CDR3 nucleotides are TGTGCCAGCAGCGTAGGCGGGAGAGGCTACGAGCAGTACTTC.

There are many counts of this clonotype. V gene TRBV7-9 combines with J gene TRBJ1-1; D gene unclear. V was trimmed by 3 bases and J by 0 bases, leaving 11 bases between them. In germline, CDR1 is SEHNR, CDR2 FQNEAQ (reference sequence). CDR3 length equals 15 residues. The CDR3 coding sequence is TGTGCCAGCAGCTTTTTCCGGGATTTGAACACTGAAGCTTTCTTT. Its protein is CASSFFRDLNTEAFF.

The chain links TRBV28 to TRBJ1-2; the D is unclear. The V end was cut by 5 bases, the J end by 5 bases, with 18 bases between. Per germline, CDR1 MDHEN and CDR2 SYDVKM. The CDR3 consists of 15 residues. CDR3 residues: CASSLAGTLTYGYTF. The CDR3 DNA follows: TGTGCCAGCAGTCTGGCAGGAACTCTTACTTATGGCTACACCTTC.

This clonotype was seen a handful of times. This chain links TRBV4-1 with TRBJ1-2, with D perhaps TRBD1 (5 bases). Germline CDR1 is MGHRA and CDR2 is YSYEKL. Trimming pared 1 base from V and 5 bases from J, leaving 20 bases between. The CDR3 is 17 residues long. The CDR3, as DNA: TGCGCCAGCAGCCAAGTCGGCAGGGAGCGGCCGTTTTATGGCTACACCTTC. It specifies CASSQVGRERPFYGYTF.

This clonotype was observed many times. The J gene is TRBJ1-1, the V gene TRBV20-1, with D perhaps matching TRBD1 (5 bases). V lost 3 bases and J 4 bases, leaving 12 bases between the germline ends. CDR1 and CDR2 from the germline V gene are DFQATT and SNEGSKA (reference sequence). This CDR3 region has 13 residues. The CDR3 DNA follows: TGCAGTGCTAGCGGGGGGGGGGTCACTGAAGCTTTCTTT. Amino acids: CSASGGGVTEAFF.

This clonotype was counted at least ten times. V is TRBV28 and J is TRBJ1-4, with D unresolved. V lost 2 bases to trimming and J lost 7 bases, with 11 bases between them. Germline V gene lookup returns CDR1 MDHEN and CDR2 SYDVKM. The CDR3 covers 14 residues. The CDR3 spells CASSLATPGEKLFF. CDR3 in DNA: TGTGCCAGCAGTTTAGCCACTCCTGGTGAAAAACTGTTTTTT.

The sample holds many counts of this clonotype. This CDR3 is CASKGALGGSPRSYEQYF. The CDR3, as DNA: TGTGCCAGCAAAGGAGCGCTGGGCGGGAGCCCCAGGTCTTACGAGCAGTACTTC. The chain carries TRBV11-2 and TRBJ2-7, with 7 bases fitting TRBD2. The CDR3 totals 18 residues. Germline loops: CDR1 SGHAT, CDR2 FQNNGV. V trimming: 7 bases; J trimming: 4 bases; junction bases outside the gene matches: 22.

This clonotype has ten or more counts. The V and J genes are TRBV24-1 and TRBJ2-1; 8 bases line up with TRBD2. Per germline, CDR1 KGHDR and CDR2 SFDVKD. Trimming cost V 4 bases and J 5 bases; bases outside gene matches: 9. This CDR3 contains 16 residues. CDR3 coding DNA: TGTGCCACCAGTGACCCGGCCGCGGGAGGTGACAATGAGCAGTTCTTC. It codes for CATSDPAAGGDNEQFF.

J is TRBJ1-3 and V is TRBV6-1; D gene uncertain. CDR3 length equals 14 residues. Germline V CDR1 and CDR2: MNHNS, SASEGT. V lost 8 bases to trimming and J lost 0 bases, with 11 bases between them. This chain's CDR3 is CASGRERSGNTIYF. Here the CDR3 DNA reads TGTGCCAGCGGGAGGGAGCGCTCTGGAAACACCATATATTTT.

This clonotype was counted at least ten times. The rearrangement joins TRBV7-8 to TRBJ2-5; D not resolved. The CDR3 totals 14 residues. In germline, CDR1 is SGHVS, CDR2 FQNEAQ. Deletions cut 1 base from V and 5 bases from J, with 11 bases between. Here the CDR3 reads CASSLGLGRETQYF. As DNA, the CDR3 is TGTGCCAGCAGCTTAGGTCTTGGCAGGGAGACCCAGTACTTC.

This clonotype was counted a few times. CDR3 DNA: TGTGCCAGCAGCTTCCCGGGCTCTAAGGCCAACGTCCTGACTTTC. Translated: CASSFPGSKANVLTF. This chain joins TRBV7-8 and TRBJ2-6; unclear D gene. Trimming removed 3 bases at V and 6 bases at J, with 12 bases between. This CDR3 has 15 amino acids. Per the germline V gene, CDR1 is SGHVS and CDR2 is FQNEAQ. The full variable domain, with the rest looked up from reference TRBV7-8 and TRBJ2-6, is GAGVSQSPRYKVAKRGQDVALRCDPISGHVSLFWYQQALGQGPEFLTYFQNEAQLDKSGLPSDRFFAERPEGSVSTLKIQRTQQEDSAVYLCASSFPGSKANVLTFGAGSRLTVL.

The CDR3 DNA follows: TGTGCCAGCAGCTTAGATATGGCCGGGGAGCTGTTTTTT. Encoded protein: CASSLDMAGELFF. This chain joins TRBV13 and TRBJ2-2; no definite D call. CDR3 length: 13 amino acids. Germline loops: CDR1 PRHDT, CDR2 FYEKMQ (reference sequence). V lost 1 base to trimming and J lost 6 bases, with 6 bases between them.